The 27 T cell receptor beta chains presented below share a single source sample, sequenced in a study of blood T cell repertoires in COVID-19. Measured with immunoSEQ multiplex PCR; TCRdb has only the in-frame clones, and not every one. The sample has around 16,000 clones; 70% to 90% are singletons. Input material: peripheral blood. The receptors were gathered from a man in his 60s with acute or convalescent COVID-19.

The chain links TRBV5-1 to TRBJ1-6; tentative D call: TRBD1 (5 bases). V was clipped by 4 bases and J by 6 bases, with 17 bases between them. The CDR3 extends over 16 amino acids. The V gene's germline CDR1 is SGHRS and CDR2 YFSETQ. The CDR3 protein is CASSRAGQTSNSPLHF. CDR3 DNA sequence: TGCGCCAGCAGCCGGGCGGGGCAGACTTCTAATTCACCCCTCCACTTT.

CDR3 region: CASSSSWASYGYTF. CDR3 bases: TGTGCCAGTAGTTCTTCGTGGGCCTCCTATGGCTACACCTTC. The chain links TRBV19 to TRBJ1-2; D is undetermined. V was clipped by 5 bases and J by 4 bases, with 14 bases between them. The CDR3 is made up of 14 amino acids. Germline V CDR1 and CDR2: LNHDA, SQIVND (reference sequence).

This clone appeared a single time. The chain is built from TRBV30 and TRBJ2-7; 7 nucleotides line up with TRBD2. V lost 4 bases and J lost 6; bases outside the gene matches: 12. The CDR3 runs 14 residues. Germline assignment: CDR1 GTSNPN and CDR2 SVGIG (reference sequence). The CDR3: CAWNKGGAGGEQYF. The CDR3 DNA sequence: TGTGCCTGGAACAAGGGAGGGGCCGGTGGCGAGCAGTACTTC.

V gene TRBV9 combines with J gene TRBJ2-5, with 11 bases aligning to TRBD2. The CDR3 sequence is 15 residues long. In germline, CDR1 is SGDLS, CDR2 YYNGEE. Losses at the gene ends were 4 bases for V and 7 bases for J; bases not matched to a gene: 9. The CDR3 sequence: CASSPYSGRDGTQYF. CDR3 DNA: TGTGCCAGCAGCCCTTATAGCGGGAGGGATGGGACCCAGTACTTC.

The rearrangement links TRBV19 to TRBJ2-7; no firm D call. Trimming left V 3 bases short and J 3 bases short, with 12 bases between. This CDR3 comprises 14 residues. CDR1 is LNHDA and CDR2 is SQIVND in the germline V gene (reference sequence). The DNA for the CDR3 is TGTGCCAGTAGTATCAGCGATCAGCTCTACGAGCAGTACTTC. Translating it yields CASSISDQLYEQYF. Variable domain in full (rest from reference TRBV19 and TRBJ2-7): DGGITQSPKYLFRKEGQNVTLSCEQNLNHDAMYWYRQDPGQGLRLIYYSQIVNDFQKGDIAEGYSVSREKKESFPLTVTSAQKNPTAFYLCASSISDQLYEQYFGPGTRLTVT.

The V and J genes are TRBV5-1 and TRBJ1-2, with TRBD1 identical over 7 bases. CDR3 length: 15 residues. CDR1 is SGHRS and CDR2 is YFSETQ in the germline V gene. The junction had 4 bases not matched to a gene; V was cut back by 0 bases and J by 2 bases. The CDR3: CASSLEGQTNYGYTF. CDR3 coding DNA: TGCGCCAGCAGCTTGGAGGGACAGACAAACTATGGCTACACCTTC.

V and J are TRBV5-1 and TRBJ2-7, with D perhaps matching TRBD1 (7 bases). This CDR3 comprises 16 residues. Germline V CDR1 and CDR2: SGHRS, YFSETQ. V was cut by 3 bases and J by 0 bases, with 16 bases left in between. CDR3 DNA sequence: TGCGCCAGCAGCTCGGGCGGGACAGCTTACTCCTACGAGCAGTACTTC. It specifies CASSSGGTAYSYEQYF.

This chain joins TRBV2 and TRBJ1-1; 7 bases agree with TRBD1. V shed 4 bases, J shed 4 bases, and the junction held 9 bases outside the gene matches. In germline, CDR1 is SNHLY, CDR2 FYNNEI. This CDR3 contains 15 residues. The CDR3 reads CASSGRQGWFTEAFF. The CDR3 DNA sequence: TGTGCCAGCAGTGGAAGACAGGGTTGGTTCACTGAAGCTTTCTTT.

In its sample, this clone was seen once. Written as DNA, the CDR3 is TGTGCCAGCAGCGATCCGGGACAGGGGGCAGCGGATACGCAGTATTTT. Protein product: CASSDPGQGAADTQYF. The chain employs TRBV9 and TRBJ2-3, with 12 bases aligning to TRBD1. Germline values: CDR1 SGDLS, CDR2 YYNGEE. This CDR3 region has 16 residues. J lost 6 bases, V lost 3 bases, and 8 bases had no gene match.

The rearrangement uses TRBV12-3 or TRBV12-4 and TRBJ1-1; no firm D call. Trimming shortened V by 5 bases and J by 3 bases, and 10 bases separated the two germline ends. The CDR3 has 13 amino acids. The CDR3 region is CASSPAEHTEAFF. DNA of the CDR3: TGTGCCAGCAGTCCAGCGGAGCACACTGAAGCTTTCTTT.

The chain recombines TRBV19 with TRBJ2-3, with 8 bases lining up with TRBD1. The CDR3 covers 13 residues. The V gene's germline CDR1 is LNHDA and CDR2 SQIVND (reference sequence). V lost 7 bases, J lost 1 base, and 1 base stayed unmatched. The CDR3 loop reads CASKGQGTDTQYF. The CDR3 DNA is TGTGCCAGTAAGGGACAGGGCACAGATACGCAGTATTTT.

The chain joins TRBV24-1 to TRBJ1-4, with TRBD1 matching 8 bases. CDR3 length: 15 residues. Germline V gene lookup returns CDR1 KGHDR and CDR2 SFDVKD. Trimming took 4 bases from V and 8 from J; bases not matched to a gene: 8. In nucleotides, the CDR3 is TGTGCCACCAGTGAGCCGACAGGGGATGGGGAAAAACTGTTTTTT. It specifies CATSEPTGDGEKLFF.

CDR3 sequence reads: CASSLFDRTGGGYTF. As DNA, the CDR3 is TGTGCCAGCAGCTTATTCGACAGGACAGGGGGCGGCTACACCTTC. This sequence joins TRBV11-1 and TRBJ1-2; 11 nucleotides match TRBD1. After removal of 2 bases from V and 8 bases from J, the junction contained 7 bases not matched to a gene. The CDR3 is made up of 15 amino acids. Germline V gives CDR1 SGHAT, CDR2 FQDESV (reference sequence).

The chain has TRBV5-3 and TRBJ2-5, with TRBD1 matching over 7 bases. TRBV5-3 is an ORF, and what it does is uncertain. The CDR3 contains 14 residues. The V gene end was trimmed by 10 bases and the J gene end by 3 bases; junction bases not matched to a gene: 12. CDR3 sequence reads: CAGESGTVKETQYF. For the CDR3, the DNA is TGTGCCGGAGAGTCCGGGACAGTAAAAGAGACCCAGTACTTC.

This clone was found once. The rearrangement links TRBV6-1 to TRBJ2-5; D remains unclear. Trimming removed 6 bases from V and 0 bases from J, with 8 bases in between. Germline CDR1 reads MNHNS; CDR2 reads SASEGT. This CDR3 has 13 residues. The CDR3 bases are TGTGCCAGCAGCCTCAGGTACCAAGAGACCCAGTACTTC. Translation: CASSLRYQETQYF.

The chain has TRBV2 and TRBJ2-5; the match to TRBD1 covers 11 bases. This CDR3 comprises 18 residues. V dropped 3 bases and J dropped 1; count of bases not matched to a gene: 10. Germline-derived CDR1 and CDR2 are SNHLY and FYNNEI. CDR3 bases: TGTGCCAGCAGTGATCATCGCCCGGACAGGGGGCCCCAAGAGACCCAGTACTTC. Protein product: CASSDHRPDRGPQETQYF.

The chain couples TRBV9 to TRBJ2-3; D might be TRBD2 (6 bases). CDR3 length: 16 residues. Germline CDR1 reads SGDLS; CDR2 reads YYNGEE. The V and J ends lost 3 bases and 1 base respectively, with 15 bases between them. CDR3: CASSAEGRRGTDTQYF. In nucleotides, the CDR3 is TGTGCCAGCAGCGCGGAGGGCCGCCGGGGCACAGATACGCAGTATTTT. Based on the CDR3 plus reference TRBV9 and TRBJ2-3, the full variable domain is DSGVTQTPKHLITATGQRVTLRCSPRSGDLSVYWYQQSLDQGLQFLIQYYNGEERAKGNILERFSAQQFPDLHSELNLSSLELGDSALYFCASSAEGRRGTDTQYFGPGTRLTVL.

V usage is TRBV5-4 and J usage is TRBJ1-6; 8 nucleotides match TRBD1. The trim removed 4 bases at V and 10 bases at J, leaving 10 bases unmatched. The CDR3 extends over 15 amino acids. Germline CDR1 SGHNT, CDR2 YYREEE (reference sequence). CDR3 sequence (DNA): TGTGCCAGCAGCGTCGGACAGGGTCTGGGGTCACCCCTCCACTTT. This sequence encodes CASSVGQGLGSPLHF.

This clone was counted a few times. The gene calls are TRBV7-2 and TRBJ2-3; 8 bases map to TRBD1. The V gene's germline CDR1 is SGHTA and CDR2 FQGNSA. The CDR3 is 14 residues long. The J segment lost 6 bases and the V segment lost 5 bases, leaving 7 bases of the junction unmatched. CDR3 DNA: TGTGCCAGCAGCCTTGGACAGGGTACCGATACGCAGTATTTT. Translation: CASSLGQGTDTQYF.

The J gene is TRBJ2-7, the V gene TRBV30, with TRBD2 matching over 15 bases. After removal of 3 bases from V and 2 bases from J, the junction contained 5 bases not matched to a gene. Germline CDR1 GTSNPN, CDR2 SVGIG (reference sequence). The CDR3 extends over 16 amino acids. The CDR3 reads CAWSGGLAGGTYEQYF. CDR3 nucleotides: TGTGCCTGGAGCGGGGGACTAGCGGGGGGAACCTACGAGCAGTACTTC.

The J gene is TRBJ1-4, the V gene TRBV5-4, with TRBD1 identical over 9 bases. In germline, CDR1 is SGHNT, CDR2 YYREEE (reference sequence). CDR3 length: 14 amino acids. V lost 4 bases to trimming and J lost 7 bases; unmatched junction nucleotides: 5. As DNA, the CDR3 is TGTGCCAGCAGCCGTGGGACAGGGATTGAAAAACTGTTTTTT. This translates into CASSRGTGIEKLFF.

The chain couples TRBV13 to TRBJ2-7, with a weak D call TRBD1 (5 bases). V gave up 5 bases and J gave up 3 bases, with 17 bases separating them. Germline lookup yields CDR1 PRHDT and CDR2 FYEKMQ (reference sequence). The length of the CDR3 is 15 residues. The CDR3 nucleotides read TGTGCCAGCAGCCGCCCCATGGGGCTTGGCTACGAGCAGTACTTC. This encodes CASSRPMGLGYEQYF. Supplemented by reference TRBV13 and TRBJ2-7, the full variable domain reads AAGVIQSPRHLIKEKRETATLKCYPIPRHDTVYWYQQGPGQDPQFLISFYEKMQSDKGSIPDRFSAQQFSDYHSELNMSSLELGDSALYFCASSRPMGLGYEQYFGPGTRLTVT.

The CDR3 coding sequence is TGTGCCAGCAGCTTATCGTCAGCGCAGAACTATGGCTACACCTTC. Translated, it gives CASSLSSAQNYGYTF. V gene TRBV7-8 combines with J gene TRBJ1-2; the D is unclear. The germline V gene encodes CDR1 SGHVS and CDR2 FQNEAQ. This CDR3 has 15 amino acids. With 2 bases removed from V and 2 bases from J, the gap between germline ends came to 12 bases. Full variable domain (remainder filled in from reference TRBV7-8 and TRBJ1-2): GAGVSQSPRYKVAKRGQDVALRCDPISGHVSLFWYQQALGQGPEFLTYFQNEAQLDKSGLPSDRFFAERPEGSVSTLKIQRTQQEDSAVYLCASSLSSAQNYGYTFGSGTRLTVV.

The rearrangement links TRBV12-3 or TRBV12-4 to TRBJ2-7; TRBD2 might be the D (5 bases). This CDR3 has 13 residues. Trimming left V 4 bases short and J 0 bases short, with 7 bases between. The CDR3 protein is CASSSGDSYEQYF. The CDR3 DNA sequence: TGTGCCAGCAGTTCCGGGGACTCCTACGAGCAGTACTTC.

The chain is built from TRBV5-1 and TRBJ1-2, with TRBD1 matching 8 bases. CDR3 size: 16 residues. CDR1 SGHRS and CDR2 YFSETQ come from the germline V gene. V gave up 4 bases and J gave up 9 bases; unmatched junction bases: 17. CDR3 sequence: CASSPALDRAAISYTF. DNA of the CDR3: TGCGCCAGCAGCCCCGCATTGGACAGGGCGGCAATAAGCTACACCTTC.

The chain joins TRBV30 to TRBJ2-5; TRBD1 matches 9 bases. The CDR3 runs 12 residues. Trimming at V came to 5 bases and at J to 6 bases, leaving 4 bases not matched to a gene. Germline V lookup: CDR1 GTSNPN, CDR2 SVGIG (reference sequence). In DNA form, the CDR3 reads TGTGCCTGGGGACAGGGGTTCCAGACCCAGTACTTC. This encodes CAWGQGFQTQYF.

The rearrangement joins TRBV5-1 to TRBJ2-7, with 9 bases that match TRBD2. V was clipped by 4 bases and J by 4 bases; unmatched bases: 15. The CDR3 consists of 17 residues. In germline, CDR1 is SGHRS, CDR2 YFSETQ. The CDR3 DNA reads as TGCGCCAGCAGCCAGTTTCTTAGCGGGAGCACAGGATACGAGCAGTACTTC. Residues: CASSQFLSGSTGYEQYF.